The present entry profiles one TCR beta chain with its context. This sample was taken from a study of blood T cell repertoires in COVID-19. Whole-study context: Samples came from the United States, Italy and Spain, spanning acute and convalescent COVID-19. From T cells, B-cell-depleted T cells, or PBMCs came the material, which was cDNA or gDNA.

Original handling: How many nucleated cells were present was estimated from reference gene primer amplification. The assay was immunoSEQ multiplex PCR, and TCRdb's table has in-frame clones only and misses some. Clonal size and the V and J genes are those of that table, whereas D and trimming came from the DNA. The data show roughly 250,000 clones, with more than 70% seen just once and under 2.5% held by the top ten. CDR1 LNHDA and CDR2 SQIVND come from the germline V gene (reference sequence). The CDR3 is made up of 16 amino acids. Trimming took 3 bases from V and 0 from J, leaving 12 bases between them.

Material for sequencing was peripheral blood. This sequence originates from a woman between 40 and 55 years old who had recovered from COVID-19. The V and J genes are TRBV19 and TRBJ2-1; TRBD2 might be the D (5 bases). The DNA for the CDR3 is TGTGCCAGTAGTATGCCTAGCCCGAGCTCCTACAATGAGCAGTTCTTC. Translated, it gives CASSMPSPSSYNEQFF. The full variable domain, in which reference TRBV19 and TRBJ2-1 provide the parts outside the CDR3, is DGGITQSPKYLFRKEGQNVTLSCEQNLNHDAMYWYRQDPGQGLRLIYYSQIVNDFQKGDIAEGYSVSREKKESFPLTVTSAQKNPTAFYLCASSMPSPSSYNEQFFGPGTRLTVL.